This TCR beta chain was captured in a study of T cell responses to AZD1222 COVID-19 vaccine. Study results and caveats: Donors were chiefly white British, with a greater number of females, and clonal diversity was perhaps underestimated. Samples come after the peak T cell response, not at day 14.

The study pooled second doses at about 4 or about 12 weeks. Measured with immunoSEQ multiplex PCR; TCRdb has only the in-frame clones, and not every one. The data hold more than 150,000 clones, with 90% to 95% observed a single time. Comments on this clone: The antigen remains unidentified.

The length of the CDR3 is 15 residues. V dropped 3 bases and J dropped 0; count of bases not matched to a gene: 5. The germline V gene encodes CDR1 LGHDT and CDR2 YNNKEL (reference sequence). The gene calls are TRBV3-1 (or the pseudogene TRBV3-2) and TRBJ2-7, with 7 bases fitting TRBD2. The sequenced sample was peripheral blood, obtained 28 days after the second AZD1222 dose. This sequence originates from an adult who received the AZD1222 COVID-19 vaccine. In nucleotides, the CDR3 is TGTGCCAGCAGCCAGGGACTACCAACCTCCTACGAGCAGTACTTC. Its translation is CASSQGLPTSYEQYF.